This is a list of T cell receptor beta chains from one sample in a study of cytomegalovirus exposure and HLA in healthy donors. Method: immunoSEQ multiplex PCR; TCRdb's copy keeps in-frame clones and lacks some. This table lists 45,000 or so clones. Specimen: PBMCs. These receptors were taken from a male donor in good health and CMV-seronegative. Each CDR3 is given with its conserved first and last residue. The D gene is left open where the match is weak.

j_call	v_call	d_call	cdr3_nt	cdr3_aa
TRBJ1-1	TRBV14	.	TGTGCCAGCAGCCAATTGACACCCGAGAACACTGAAGCTTTCTTT	CASSQLTPENTEAFF
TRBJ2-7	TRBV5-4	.	TGTGCCAGCAGCTTGGCCGACAGCGAGCAGTACTTC	CASSLADSEQYF
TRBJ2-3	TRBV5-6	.	TGTGCCAGCAGCTTCTCTCTCTCAGATACGCAGTATTTT	CASSFSLSDTQYF
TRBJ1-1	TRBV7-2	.	TGTGCCAGCAGCTTAGTCGGCAGGGCACCTGAAGCTTTCTTT	CASSLVGRAPEAFF
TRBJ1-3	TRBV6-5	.	TGTGCCAGCAGGGGGGGACGGAACTCTGGAAACACCATATATTTT	CASRGGRNSGNTIYF
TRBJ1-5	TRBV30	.	TGTGCCTGGAGTGGTGGGGGCGATCAGCCCCAGCATTTT	CAWSGGGDQPQHF
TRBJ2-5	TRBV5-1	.	TGCGCCAGCAGCTTGGGAGGTGTTCAGATACAAGAGACCCAGTACTTC	CASSLGGVQIQETQYF
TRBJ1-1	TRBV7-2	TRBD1	TGTGCCAGCAGCCCGGGGACAGGGTGGAACACTGAAGCTTTCTTT	CASSPGTGWNTEAFF
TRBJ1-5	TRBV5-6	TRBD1	TGTGCCAGCAGCTTGGGGGACAGGGGCAATCAGCCCCAGCATTTT	CASSLGDRGNQPQHF
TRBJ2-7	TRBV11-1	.	TGTGCCAGCAGCCGCCTACAGGGTCGGGACGAGCAGTACTTC	CASSRLQGRDEQYF
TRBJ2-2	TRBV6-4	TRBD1	TGTGCCAGCAGTGACGGGGGACAGCCTTACACCGGGGAGCTGTTTTTT	CASSDGGQPYTGELFF
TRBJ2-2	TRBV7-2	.	TGTGCCAGCAGCCGCGGAGCTTGGGGCCGGGAGCTGTTTTTT	CASSRGAWGRELFF
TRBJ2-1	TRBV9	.	TGTGCCAGCAGCGCCGCAGGGGTACCCTCCTACAATGAGCAGTTCTTC	CASSAAGVPSYNEQFF
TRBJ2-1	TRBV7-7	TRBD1	TGTGCTAGCAGCTCCACGACAGGGAGCTCCTACAATGAGCAGTTCTTC	CASSSTTGSSYNEQFF
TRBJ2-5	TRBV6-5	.	TGTGCCAGTTCAAAGGCGGGGTTAGAGACCCAGTACTTC	CASSKAGLETQYF
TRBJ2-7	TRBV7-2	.	TGTGCCAGCAGCTCCGCCCCCCTAAGCTCCTACGAGCAGTACTTC	CASSSAPLSSYEQYF
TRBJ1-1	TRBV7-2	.	TGTGCCAGCACTTCGCTTAGTAGCACTGAAGCTTTCTTT	CASTSLSSTEAFF
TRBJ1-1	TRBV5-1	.	TGCGCCAGCAGCTTGGAGGGTCAGGGCACTGAAGCTTTCTTT	CASSLEGQGTEAFF
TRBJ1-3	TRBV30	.	TGTGCCTGGCAACCCTCCGGGACACTTTTCGCTGGAAACACCATATATTTT	CAWQPSGTLFAGNTIYF
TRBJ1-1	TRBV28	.	TGTGCCAGCAGCCTGAGCACGGGGGAAGCTTTCTTT	CASSLSTGEAFF
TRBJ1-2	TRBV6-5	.	TGTGCCAGCAGGTCTATGACAGCTCGTGGCTACACCTTC	CASRSMTARGYTF
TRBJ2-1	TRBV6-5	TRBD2	TGTGCCAGCAGGCCTACCCCCGCGGGAGACAATGAGCAGTTCTTC	CASRPTPAGDNEQFF